The present T cell receptor (beta chain) was sequenced within a study of blood T cells in healthy people across ages. Study-level findings and limits: Both higher diversity and more naive CD4+ cells marked long-lived donors when set against aged donors.

The V and J ends lost 5 bases and 3 bases, in that order; junction bases with no gene match: 13. This CDR3 has 17 residues. Germline V gives CDR1 ENHRY, CDR2 SYGVKD. Then a second PCR, running roughly 7 to 11 cycles, was carried out with a sample-barcoded 5' primer and a J-beta primer mix. A 12-random-nucleotide template-switch adaptor tagged each cDNA molecule. TCRdb called the 5' RACE reads again in MiXCR, with one record for every CDR3 protein. The data show about 620,000 distinct CDR3 sequences, with approximately 52% seen just once and approximately 12% held by the top ten. Of note for this clonotype: Antigen: not known.

The sequencing sample was made of blood. The receptor was derived from a woman older than 75 in good health. The rearrangement links TRBV10-3 to TRBJ2-5; TRBD2 aligns across 9 bases. The DNA of the CDR3 is TGTGCCATCAGTTCCTATGGTGGCGGGGGGGCAAAAGAGACCCAGTACTTC. Translation: CAISSYGGGGAKETQYF.